This T cell receptor (beta chain) originates from a study of breast tumors, draining lymph nodes, adjacent tissues. At least ten counts were recorded for this clonotype. Its cognate antigen is unknown. Study results and limitations: Findings are consistent with lymph node origin and intratumoral expansion of most tumor T cells. Luminal-like breast cancer showed significantly greater tumor-nontumor repertoire similarity than basal-like breast cancer did.

With 2 bases removed from V and 4 bases from J, the gap between germline ends came to 4 bases. Germline assignment: CDR1 LGHNT and CDR2 FRNRAP. This CDR3 comprises 12 residues. Axillary draining lymph nodes of breast cancer patients supplied the node samples. Each CDR3 protein gets one entry after TCRdb re-called the multiplex PCR reads with MiXCR. The data hold approximately 150,000 distinct CDR3 sequences, with about 30% observed a single time. The sequenced sample consisted of axillary lymph node tissue. This clonotype originated in a female donor with breast cancer. Some clones in this sample may be carry-over from other donors' samples. This sequence joins TRBV12-5 and TRBJ2-3; D is uncertain. This chain's CDR3 is CASGLYPDTQYF. The DNA for the CDR3 is TGTGCTAGTGGTTTGTACCCAGATACGCAGTATTTT.